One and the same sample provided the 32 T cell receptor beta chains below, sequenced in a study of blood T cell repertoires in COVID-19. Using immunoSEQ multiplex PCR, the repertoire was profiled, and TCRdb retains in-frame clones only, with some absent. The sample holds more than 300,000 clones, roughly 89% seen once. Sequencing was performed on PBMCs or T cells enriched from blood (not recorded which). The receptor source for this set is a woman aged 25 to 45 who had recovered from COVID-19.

The CDR3 DNA reads as TGTGCCAGCTGGGGGGGGTTTAATGAAAAACTGTTTTTT. Its translation: CASWGGFNEKLFF. This chain links TRBV3-1 (or the pseudogene TRBV3-2) with TRBJ1-4; tentatively, D is TRBD1 (5 bases). The CDR3 totals 13 residues. CDR1 LGHDT and CDR2 YNNKEL come from the germline V gene (reference sequence). V was clipped by 8 bases and J by 4 bases, with 11 bases between them.

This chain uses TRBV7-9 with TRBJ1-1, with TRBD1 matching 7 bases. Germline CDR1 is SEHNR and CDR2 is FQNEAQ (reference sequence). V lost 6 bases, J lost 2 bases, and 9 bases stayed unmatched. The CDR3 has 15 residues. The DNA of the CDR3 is TGTGCCAGCAGACGGGCGACAGGGCTTAACACTGAAGCTTTCTTT. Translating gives CASRRATGLNTEAFF.

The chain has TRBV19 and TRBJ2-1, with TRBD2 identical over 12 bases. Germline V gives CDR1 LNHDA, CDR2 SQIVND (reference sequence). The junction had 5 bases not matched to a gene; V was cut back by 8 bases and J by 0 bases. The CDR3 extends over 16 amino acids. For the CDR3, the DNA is TGTGCCAGTCAACTAGCGGGAGGCTTCTCCTACAATGAGCAGTTCTTC. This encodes CASQLAGGFSYNEQFF.

The CDR3 spells CASSPAAGQGNNEQFF. The CDR3 DNA is TGTGCCAGCAGCCCAGCGGCGGGACAGGGGAACAATGAGCAGTTCTTC. The gene calls are TRBV7-9 and TRBJ2-1, with 10 bases identical to TRBD1. This CDR3 region has 16 residues. CDR1 and CDR2 (germline): SEHNR, FQNEAQ (reference sequence). V shed 5 bases, J shed 5 bases, and the junction held 9 bases outside the gene matches.

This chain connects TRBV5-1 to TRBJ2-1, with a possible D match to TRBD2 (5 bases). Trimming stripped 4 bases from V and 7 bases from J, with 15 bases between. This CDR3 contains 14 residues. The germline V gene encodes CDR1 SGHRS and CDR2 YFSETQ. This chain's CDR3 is CASSPRGPGNEQFF. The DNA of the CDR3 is TGCGCCAGCAGCCCGAGAGGACCGGGGAATGAGCAGTTCTTC.

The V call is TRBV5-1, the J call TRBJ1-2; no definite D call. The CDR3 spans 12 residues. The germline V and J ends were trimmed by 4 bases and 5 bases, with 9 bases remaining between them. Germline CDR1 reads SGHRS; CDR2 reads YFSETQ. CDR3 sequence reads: CASSRDNYGYTF. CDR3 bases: TGCGCCAGCAGCCGGGATAATTATGGCTACACCTTC.

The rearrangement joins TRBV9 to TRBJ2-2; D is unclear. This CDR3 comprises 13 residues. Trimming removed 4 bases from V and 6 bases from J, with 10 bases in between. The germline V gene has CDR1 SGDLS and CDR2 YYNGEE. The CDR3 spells CASSLPRAGELFF. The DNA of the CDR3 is TGTGCCAGCAGCCTCCCGCGAGCCGGGGAGCTGTTTTTT.

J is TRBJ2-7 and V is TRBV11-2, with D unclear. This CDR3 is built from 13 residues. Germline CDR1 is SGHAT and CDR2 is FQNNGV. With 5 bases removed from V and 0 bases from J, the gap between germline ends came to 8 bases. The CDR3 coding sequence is TGTGCCAGCAGCGGCGGTCTCTCCTACGAGCAGTACTTC. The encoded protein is CASSGGLSYEQYF.

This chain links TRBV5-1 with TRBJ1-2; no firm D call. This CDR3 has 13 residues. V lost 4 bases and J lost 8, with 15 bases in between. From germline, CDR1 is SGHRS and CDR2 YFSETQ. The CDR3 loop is CASSPNGGLGYTF. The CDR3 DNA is TGCGCCAGCAGCCCCAACGGAGGGTTAGGCTACACCTTC.

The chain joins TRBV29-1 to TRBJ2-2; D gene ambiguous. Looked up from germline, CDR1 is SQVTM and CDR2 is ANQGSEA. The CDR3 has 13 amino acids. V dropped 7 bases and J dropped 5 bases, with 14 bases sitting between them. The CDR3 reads CSAQRGGTGELFF. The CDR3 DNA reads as TGCAGCGCCCAACGTGGCGGAACCGGGGAGCTGTTTTTT.

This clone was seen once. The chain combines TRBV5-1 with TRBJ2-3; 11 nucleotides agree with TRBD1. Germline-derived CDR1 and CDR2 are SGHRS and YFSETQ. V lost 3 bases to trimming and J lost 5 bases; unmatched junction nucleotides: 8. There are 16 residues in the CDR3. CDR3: CASSSQWTGGEDTQYF. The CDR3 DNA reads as TGCGCCAGCAGCTCCCAATGGACAGGGGGCGAAGATACGCAGTATTTT.

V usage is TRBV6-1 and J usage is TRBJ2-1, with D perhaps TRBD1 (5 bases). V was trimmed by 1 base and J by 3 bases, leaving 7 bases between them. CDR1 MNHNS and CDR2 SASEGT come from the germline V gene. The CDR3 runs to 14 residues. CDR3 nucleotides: TGTGCCAGCAGTGAAGAGGGGTACTACAATGAGCAGTTCTTC. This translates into CASSEEGYYNEQFF.

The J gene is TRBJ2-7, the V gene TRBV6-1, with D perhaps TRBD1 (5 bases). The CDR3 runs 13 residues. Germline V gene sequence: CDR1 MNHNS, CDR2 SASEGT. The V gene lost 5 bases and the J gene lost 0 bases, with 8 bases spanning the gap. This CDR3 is CASSYGASYEQYF. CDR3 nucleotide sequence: TGTGCCAGCAGTTATGGGGCCTCCTACGAGCAGTACTTC.

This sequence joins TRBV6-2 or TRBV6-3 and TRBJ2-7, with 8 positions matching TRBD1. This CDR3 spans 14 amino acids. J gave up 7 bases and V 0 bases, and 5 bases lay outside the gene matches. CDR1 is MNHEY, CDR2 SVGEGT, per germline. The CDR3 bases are TGTGCCAGCAGTTACTCGGACAGGGCGAGGGAGCAGTACTTC. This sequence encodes CASSYSDRAREQYF.

Here the CDR3 reads CSVNLLAGGTDTQYF. CDR3 nucleotide sequence: TGCAGCGTTAACCTCCTAGCGGGAGGGACAGATACGCAGTATTTT. The J gene is TRBJ2-3, the V gene TRBV29-1, with 12 nucleotides matching TRBD2. Trimming at V came to 5 bases and at J to 3 bases, leaving 6 bases not matched to a gene. Germline V gene lookup returns CDR1 SQVTM and CDR2 ANQGSEA. CDR3 size: 15 residues.

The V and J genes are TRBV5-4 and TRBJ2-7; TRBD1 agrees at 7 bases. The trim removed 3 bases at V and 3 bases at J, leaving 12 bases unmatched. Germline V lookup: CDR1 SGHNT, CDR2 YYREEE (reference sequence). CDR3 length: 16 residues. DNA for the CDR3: TGTGCCAGCAGCTCCGAAACAGGGGCGGGCCTCTACGAGCAGTACTTC. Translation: CASSSETGAGLYEQYF.

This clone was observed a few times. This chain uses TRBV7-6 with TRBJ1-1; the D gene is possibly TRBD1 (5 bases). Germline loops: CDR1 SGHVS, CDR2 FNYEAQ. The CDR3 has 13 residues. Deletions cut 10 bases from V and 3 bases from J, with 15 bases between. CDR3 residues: CATIDSSDTEAFF. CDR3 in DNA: TGTGCCACCATAGACAGTTCCGACACTGAAGCTTTCTTT.

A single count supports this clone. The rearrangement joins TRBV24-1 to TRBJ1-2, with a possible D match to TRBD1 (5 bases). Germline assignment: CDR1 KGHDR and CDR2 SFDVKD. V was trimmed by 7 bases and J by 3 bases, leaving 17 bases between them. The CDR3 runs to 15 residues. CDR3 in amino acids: CATSHPRGAYYGYTF. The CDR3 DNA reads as TGTGCCACCAGCCATCCCCGCGGGGCCTACTATGGCTACACCTTC.

The CDR3 DNA is TGTGCCAGCAGCAAACACGACAGGGACGAGCAGTACTTC. Protein: CASSKHDRDEQYF. The chain couples TRBV6-2 or TRBV6-3 to TRBJ2-7, with TRBD1 matching 7 bases. V trimming: 6 bases; J trimming: 5 bases; junction bases outside the gene matches: 7. CDR3 length: 13 amino acids. The V gene's germline CDR1 is MNHEY and CDR2 SVGEGT.

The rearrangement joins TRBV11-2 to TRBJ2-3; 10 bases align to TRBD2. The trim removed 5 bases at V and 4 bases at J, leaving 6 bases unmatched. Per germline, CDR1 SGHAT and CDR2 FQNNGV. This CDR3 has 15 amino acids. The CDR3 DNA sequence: TGTGCCAGCAGCCAAACTAGCGGGAAGGCAGATACGCAGTATTTT. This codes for CASSQTSGKADTQYF.

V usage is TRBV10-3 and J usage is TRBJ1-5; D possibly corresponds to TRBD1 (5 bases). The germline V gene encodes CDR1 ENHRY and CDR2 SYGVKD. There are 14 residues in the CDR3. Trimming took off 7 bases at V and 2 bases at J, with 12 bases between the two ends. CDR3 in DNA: TGTGCCATCAAGGCGGGGGAAGGCAATCAGCCCCAGCATTTT. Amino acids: CAIKAGEGNQPQHF.

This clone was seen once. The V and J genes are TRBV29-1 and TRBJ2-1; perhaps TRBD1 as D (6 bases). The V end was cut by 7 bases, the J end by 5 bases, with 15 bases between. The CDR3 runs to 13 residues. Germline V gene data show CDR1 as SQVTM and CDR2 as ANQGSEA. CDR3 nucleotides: TGCAGCGGAGCTGGGGGCGTCCACAATGAGCAGTTCTTC. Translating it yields CSGAGGVHNEQFF.

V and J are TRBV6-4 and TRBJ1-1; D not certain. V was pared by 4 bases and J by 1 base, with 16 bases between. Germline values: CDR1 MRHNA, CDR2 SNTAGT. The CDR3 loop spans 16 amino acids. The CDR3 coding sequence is TGTGCCAGCAGTGTTGAGGGCCCCCCTTGGAACACTGAAGCTTTCTTT. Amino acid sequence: CASSVEGPPWNTEAFF.

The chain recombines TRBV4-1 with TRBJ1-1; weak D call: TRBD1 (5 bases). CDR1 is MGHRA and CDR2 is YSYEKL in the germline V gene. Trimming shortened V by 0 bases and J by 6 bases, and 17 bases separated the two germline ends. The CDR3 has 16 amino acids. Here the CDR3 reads CASSQEMVLGVSEAFF. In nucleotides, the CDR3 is TGCGCCAGCAGCCAAGAAATGGTGCTAGGGGTTTCTGAAGCTTTCTTT.

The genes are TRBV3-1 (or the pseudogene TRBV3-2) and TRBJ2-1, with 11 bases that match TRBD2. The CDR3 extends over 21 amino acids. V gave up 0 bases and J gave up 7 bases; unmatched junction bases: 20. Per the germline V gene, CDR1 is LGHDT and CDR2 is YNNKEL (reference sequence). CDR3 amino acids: CASSQEPGNIGFTSGRNEQFF. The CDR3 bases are TGTGCCAGCAGCCAAGAACCCGGAAATATCGGTTTTACTAGCGGGAGAAATGAGCAGTTCTTC.

The CDR3 DNA reads TGTGCCAGCATCCAGGGGTACGAGCAGTACTTC. Encoded protein: CASIQGYEQYF. This chain joins TRBV2 and TRBJ2-7; TRBD1 might be the D (6 bases). This CDR3 contains 11 residues. Germline-derived CDR1 and CDR2 are SNHLY and FYNNEI. Trimming pared 7 bases from V and 4 bases from J, leaving 8 bases between.

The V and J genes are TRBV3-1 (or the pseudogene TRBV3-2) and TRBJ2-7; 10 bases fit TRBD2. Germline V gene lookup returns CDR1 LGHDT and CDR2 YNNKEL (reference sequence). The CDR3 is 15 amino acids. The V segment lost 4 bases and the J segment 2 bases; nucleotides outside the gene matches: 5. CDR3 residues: CASSLLAGSTYEQYF. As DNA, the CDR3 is TGTGCCAGCAGCCTACTAGCGGGGTCCACCTACGAGCAGTACTTC.

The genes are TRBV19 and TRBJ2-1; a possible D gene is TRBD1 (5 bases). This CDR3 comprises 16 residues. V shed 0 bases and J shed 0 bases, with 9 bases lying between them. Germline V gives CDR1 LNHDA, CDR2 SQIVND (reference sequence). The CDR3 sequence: CASSIDPGHSYNEQFF. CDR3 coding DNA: TGTGCCAGTAGTATAGATCCCGGACACTCCTACAATGAGCAGTTCTTC.

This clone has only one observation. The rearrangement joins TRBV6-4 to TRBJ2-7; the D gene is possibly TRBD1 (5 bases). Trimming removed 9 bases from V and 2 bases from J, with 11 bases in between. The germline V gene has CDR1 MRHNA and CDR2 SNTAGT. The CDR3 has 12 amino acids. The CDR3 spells CARTDTPYEQYF. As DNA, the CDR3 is TGTGCCAGAACGGACACCCCCTACGAGCAGTACTTC.

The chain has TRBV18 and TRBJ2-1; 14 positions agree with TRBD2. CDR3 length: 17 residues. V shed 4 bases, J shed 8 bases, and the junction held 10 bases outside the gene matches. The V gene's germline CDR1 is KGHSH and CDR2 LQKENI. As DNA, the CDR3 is TGTGCCAGCTCACGATCCCAGGGACTAGCGGGAGTCGATGAGCAGTTCTTC. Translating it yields CASSRSQGLAGVDEQFF.

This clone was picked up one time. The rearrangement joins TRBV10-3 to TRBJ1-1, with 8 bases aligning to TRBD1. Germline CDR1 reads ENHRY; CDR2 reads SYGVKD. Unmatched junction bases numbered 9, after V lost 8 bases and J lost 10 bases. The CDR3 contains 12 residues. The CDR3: CAIADRDERAFF. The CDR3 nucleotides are TGTGCCATCGCGGACAGGGATGAAAGAGCTTTCTTT.

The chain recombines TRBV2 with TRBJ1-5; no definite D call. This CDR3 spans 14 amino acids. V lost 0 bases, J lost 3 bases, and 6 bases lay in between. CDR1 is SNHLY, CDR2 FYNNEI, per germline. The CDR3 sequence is CASSEARNNQPQHF. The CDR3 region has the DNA TGTGCCAGCAGTGAAGCGCGCAACAATCAGCCCCAGCATTTT. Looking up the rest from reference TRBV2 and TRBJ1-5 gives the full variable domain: EPEVTQTPSHQVTQMGQEVILRCVPISNHLYFYWYRQILGQKVEFLVSFYNNEISEKSEIFDDQFSVERPDGSNFTLKIRSTKLEDSAMYFCASSEARNNQPQHFGDGTRLSIL.